This TCR beta chain derives from a study of PD-1 blockade in classical Hodgkin lymphoma. Study information: The study gave patients nivolumab 3 mg/kg intravenously every 2 weeks. General study findings and limits: Patients were excluded if nivolumab began under 1 year after ASCT (the autologous transplant).

Method: immunoSEQ multiplex PCR; TCRdb's copy keeps in-frame clones and lacks some. The sample contains approximately 96,000 clones, about 92% of which appear only once. About this clone itself: Its antigen is unidentified.

Regarding time point: cycle 4 day 1 (C4D1), after six to seven weeks of nivolumab. All patients experienced relapse after autologous stem cell transplantation, and brentuximab vedotin exposure was variable. Material: peripheral blood mononuclear cells (PBMCs), obtained before the fourth cycle of nivolumab. The source of this sequence is a human donor with classical Hodgkin lymphoma.

The CDR3 sequence: CASSFGSNYGYTF. Here the CDR3 DNA reads TGTGCCAGCAGTTTTGGTTCTAACTATGGCTACACCTTC. This sequence joins TRBV27 and TRBJ1-2; D unclear. Germline loops: CDR1 MNHEY, CDR2 SMNVEV (reference sequence). The CDR3 covers 13 residues. Trimming stripped 3 bases from V and 0 bases from J, with 5 bases between.